This is a list of T cell receptor beta chains from one sample in a study of T cells in tuberculosis. This table comes from immunoSEQ multiplex PCR, and its TCRdb copy is limited to in-frame clones, with some not included. The sample contains 25,000 or so clones, 90% of which appear only once. The sample consisted of PBMCs. These receptor sequences come from a donor aged 10 to 29 with latent tuberculosis or without tuberculosis infection. The CDR3 runs from the conserved cysteine through the conserved F or W. The D gene is left open where the match is weak. Not every row has a clone size; where given, it reads once, few, many or a size class.

TRBJ1-1 | . | TRBV5-1 | TRBD1 | CASDFMDRAATEAFF | TGCGCCAGCGACTTCATGGACAGGGCGGCCACTGAAGCTTTCTTT
TRBJ1-2 | once | TRBV5-1 | TRBD1 | CASSYWTGGDYGYTF | TGCGCCAGCAGCTACTGGACAGGGGGCGACTATGGCTACACCTTC
TRBJ2-3 | . | TRBV9 | TRBD2 | CASSLNGLAPDTQYF | TGTGCCAGCAGCCTAAACGGACTAGCACCAGATACGCAGTATTTT
TRBJ2-4 | . | TRBV4-3 | . | CASSQLSGDIQYF | TGCGCCAGCAGCCAATTGTCGGGAGATATTCAGTACTTC
TRBJ2-5 | . | TRBV12-5 | TRBD2 | CAGGLAGAPETQYF | TGTGCTGGGGGACTAGCGGGGGCCCCAGAGACCCAGTACTTC
TRBJ2-3 | . | TRBV28 | TRBD1 | CATGGGTGADTQYF | TGTGCCACCGGGGGGGGGACAGGGGCAGATACGCAGTATTTT
TRBJ2-5 | . | TRBV19 | TRBD2 | CASSSGTSSGSETQYF | TGTGCCAGTAGCTCCGGGACTAGCTCGGGGTCAGAGACCCAGTACTTC
TRBJ2-2 | once | TRBV27 | TRBD1 | CASSLSGTGGAGELFF | TGTGCCAGCAGTTTATCGGGGACAGGGGGTGCCGGGGAGCTGTTTTTT
TRBJ2-3 | once | TRBV5-1 | TRBD2 | CASSLGSGGASTDTQYF | TGCGCCAGCAGCTTGGGTAGCGGGGGAGCTAGCACAGATACGCAGTATTTT
TRBJ1-2 | . | TRBV28 | . | CASSFAGLYGYTF | TGTGCCAGCAGTTTTGCAGGGCTCTATGGCTACACCTTC
TRBJ2-5 | . | TRBV5-8 | TRBD2 | CASSLGSGGLSETQYF | TGTGCCAGCAGCTTGGGGTCCGGGGGGTTATCGGAGACCCAGTACTTC
TRBJ2-3 | . | TRBV4-1 | TRBD2 | CASSQVGLAGDTQYF | TGCGCCAGCAGCCAAGTGGGACTAGCGGGCGATACGCAGTATTTT
TRBJ1-1 | once | TRBV19 | TRBD1 | CASKIRTGNTEAFF | TGTGCCAGTAAAATACGGACAGGGAACACTGAAGCTTTCTTT
TRBJ1-1 | . | TRBV9 | TRBD1 | CASSFWTGEVAFF | TGTGCCAGCAGCTTCTGGACAGGGGAGGTGGCTTTCTTT
TRBJ1-4 | . | TRBV28 | TRBD1 | CASRPGGAEEKLFF | TGTGCCAGCAGGCCAGGGGGCGCCGAAGAAAAACTGTTTTTT
TRBJ2-5 | . | TRBV9 | TRBD1 | CASSRRDREGLETQYF | TGTGCCAGCAGCAGACGGGACAGGGAGGGGTTAGAGACCCAGTACTTC
TRBJ1-3 | . | TRBV15 | . | CATSRLSSGNTIYF | TGTGCCACCAGCAGACTCTCCTCTGGAAACACCATATATTTT